Shown below are 11 T cell receptor beta chains from a single sample sequenced in a study of blood T cell repertoires in COVID-19 (dated by TCRdb to the early 2020s). Library construction relied on the immunoSEQ multiplex PCR assay. TCRdb stores this immuneACCESS table with in-frame sequences only. Part of the clones is absent; in the studies checked, under half of the shortfall reflects unresolved V genes, and no reason is known for the rest. This sample has about 53,000 clones in its table, and roughly 87% of those were observed once. The ten largest clonotypes hold around 5.1% of the sample. Sequenced sample: peripheral blood. These receptors came from a man in his fifties or sixties with active COVID-19.

V is TRBV23-1 and J is TRBJ1-2, with D unclear. TRBV23-1 qualifies as an ORF whose function is uncertain. The CDR3 runs 15 residues. V was shortened by 0 bases and J by 8 bases, with 16 bases between the two germline ends. The CDR3 protein is CASSQSEGYPGGYTF. Here the CDR3 DNA reads TGCGCCAGCAGTCAATCGGAAGGGTATCCGGGGGGCTACACCTTC.

The J gene is TRBJ2-3, the V gene TRBV29-1, with TRBD1 matching 12 bases. V dropped 7 bases and J dropped 2; count of bases not matched to a gene: 4. This CDR3 is built from 14 residues. Germline CDR1 is SQVTM and CDR2 is ANQGSEA. The CDR3 nucleotides are TGCAGCGCCGGGGACAGGGGGCACACAGATACGCAGTATTTT. Its protein product is CSAGDRGHTDTQYF.

This clone was seen just once. The chain combines TRBV7-9 with TRBJ2-3; 10 nucleotides agree with TRBD2. CDR3 length equals 17 residues. Germline V lookup: CDR1 SEHNR, CDR2 FQNEAQ (reference sequence). Trimming took 0 bases from V and 3 from J; bases not matched to a gene: 6. CDR3 region: CASSLAGLAGVTDTQYF. For the CDR3, the DNA is TGTGCCAGCAGCTTAGCGGGGCTAGCGGGAGTAACAGATACGCAGTATTTT.

The chain is built from TRBV15 and TRBJ2-7; TRBD2 matches at 8 bases. Trimming at V came to 4 bases and at J to 2 bases, leaving 7 bases not matched to a gene. Germline CDR1 is LNHNV and CDR2 is YYDKDF (reference sequence). This CDR3 contains 15 residues. The CDR3: CATSIERENPYEQYF. In nucleotides, the CDR3 is TGTGCCACCAGCATTGAGCGGGAGAACCCCTACGAGCAGTACTTC.

The genes are TRBV6-2 or TRBV6-3 and TRBJ2-7, with D possibly matching TRBD2 (6 bases). The CDR3 has 16 amino acids. Germline V gene lookup returns CDR1 MNHEY and CDR2 SVGEGT. V was shortened by 0 bases and J by 5 bases, with 17 bases between the two germline ends. The CDR3 loop is CASSYSTGGTGHEQYF. The CDR3 DNA reads TGTGCCAGCAGTTACTCGACTGGCGGGACTGGCCACGAGCAGTACTTC.

The V gene is TRBV9, the J gene TRBJ1-2, with a possible D match to TRBD1 (6 bases). Germline V gene lookup returns CDR1 SGDLS and CDR2 YYNGEE. This CDR3 spans 13 amino acids. V was trimmed by 0 bases and J by 6 bases, leaving 9 bases between them. CDR3 sequence: CASSVGGRDGYTF. In DNA form, the CDR3 reads TGTGCCAGCAGCGTAGGGGGGCGGGATGGCTACACCTTC. Based on the CDR3 plus reference TRBV9 and TRBJ1-2, the full variable domain is DSGVTQTPKHLITATGQRVTLRCSPRSGDLSVYWYQQSLDQGLQFLIQYYNGEERAKGNILERFSAQQFPDLHSELNLSSLELGDSALYFCASSVGGRDGYTFGSGTRLTVV.

This chain connects TRBV2 to TRBJ2-3, with 7 positions matching TRBD1. The CDR3 has 14 amino acids. Germline CDR1 and CDR2: SNHLY and FYNNEI. Germline trimming cut 10 bases from V and 2 bases from J; bases unmatched to any gene: 9. The CDR3 DNA sequence: TGTGCCAACAGACAGGGTAGGAACACAGATACGCAGTATTTT. It encodes CANRQGRNTDTQYF.

J is TRBJ2-1 and V is TRBV28, with 7 positions matching TRBD1. CDR1 is MDHEN, CDR2 SYDVKM, per germline. This CDR3 has 15 amino acids. Trimming at V came to 6 bases and at J to 4 bases, leaving 9 bases not matched to a gene. The CDR3 coding sequence is TGTGCCAGCAGCGGGACAGCCTCGGTTTACAATGAGCAGTTCTTC. It yields the protein CASSGTASVYNEQFF. Full variable domain (missing parts from reference TRBV28 and TRBJ2-1): DVKVTQSSRYLVKRTGEKVFLECVQDMDHENMFWYRQDPGLGLRLIYFSYDVKMKEKGDIPEGYSVSREKKERFSLILESASTNQTSMYLCASSGTASVYNEQFFGPGTRLTVL.

This clone was counted between two and nine times. This chain connects TRBV7-9 to TRBJ2-1; no firm D call. V was pared by 4 bases and J by 12 bases, with 16 bases between. The CDR3 consists of 13 residues. CDR1 is SEHNR, CDR2 FQNEAQ, per germline (reference sequence). The CDR3 spells CASSSLTVPLQFF. The CDR3 bases are TGTGCCAGCAGCTCCCTAACCGTCCCATTGCAGTTCTTC.

The chain uses TRBV28 and TRBJ1-5; TRBD1 aligns across 9 bases. The CDR3 is made up of 14 amino acids. J was trimmed by 3 bases and V by 10 bases; bases with no gene match: 7. Germline CDR1 is MDHEN and CDR2 is SYDVKM. In nucleotides, the CDR3 is TGTGCCATAACCGGGACAGGGACCAATCAGCCCCAGCATTTT. Translated, it gives CAITGTGTNQPQHF.

The chain couples TRBV5-5 to TRBJ2-7; 7 nucleotides agree with TRBD1. CDR1 SGHKS and CDR2 YYEKEE come from the germline V gene (reference sequence). V lost 2 bases and J lost 1; bases outside the gene matches: 6. CDR3 length equals 15 residues. DNA for the CDR3: TGTGCCAGCAGCTTCCAGACAGGGCCTTCCTACGAGCAGTACTTC. Amino acid sequence: CASSFQTGPSYEQYF. Full variable domain (outside the CDR3, taken from reference TRBV5-5 and TRBJ2-7): DAGVTQSPTHLIKTRGQQVTLRCSPISGHKSVSWYQQVLGQGPQFIFQYYEKEERGRGNFPDRFSARQFPNYSSELNVNALLLGDSALYLCASSFQTGPSYEQYFGPGTRLTVT.